The source of this T cell receptor (beta chain) is a study of tumor-infiltrating lymphocytes in primary liver carcinoma (dated by TCRdb to about 2017). Broadly, across the study: Of the five patients (three men and two women, aged 30 to 69 years), four had hepatocellular carcinoma and one had combined HCC and intrahepatic cholangiocarcinoma. The tumors of the five patients were staged as T1-T3 N0M0, with maximum diameters ranging from roughly 4 to 11 cm. Samples yielded roughly 3.65 to 7.5 million productive TCRbeta reads; read depth did not differ significantly between tissue types. For each liver tumor, the study sampled five regions along with adjacent normal tissue and blood, and applied TCRbeta repertoire sequencing, expression microarrays and whole-exome sequencing. A total of some 35 specimens from 5 patients went through TCRbeta repertoire sequencing, namely 25 tumor regions, 5 adjacent noncancerous liver tissues and 5 peripheral blood samples. Agilent mRNA microarray profiling was performed on the approximately 25 tumor region samples to relate TCRbeta repertoire diversity to the local molecular phenotype. Reproducibility between technical replicate repertoires was high, with correlation coefficients above 0.95 and mean shared-clone rates approximately 0.9.

Without any cell sorting, total RNA and DNA were co-extracted from approximately 20-30 mg of bulk tissue using the AllPrep DNA/RNA mini kit. About 5 patients with histopathologically diagnosed primary liver carcinoma underwent surgical resection in China between November 2015 and March 2016. At the time of sampling, the patients were treatment-naive and had chronic HBV infection. Each tumor was sampled at five spatially separated regions: the tumor centre plus the superior, inferior, left-lateral and right-lateral poles. According to histology, viable tumor cells made up more than 75% of every tumor sample. Each fresh piece of tumor and adjacent tissue was cut in two, with one half stored in RNAlater at -80 degrees C and the other half sent for histology. From a lookup of the germline V gene, CDR1 and CDR2 are MDHEN and SYDVKM. V loses 10 bases, J loses 3 bases, and the germline ends lie 25 bases apart. The CDR3 measures 17 amino acids from cysteine to phenylalanine. Only CDR3 DNA is held: 51 bases, read in frame from base 1.

For this clonotype: Its binding antigen is unknown. A much larger clonotype is one base distant, so this may be a read error.

Study-wide conclusions, independent of this receptor: Only roughly 8-25% of top clones appeared in all five regions of a tumor, which suggests that tumor-infiltrating T cells are spatially heterogeneous. Repertoire overlap was higher between tumor regions (mean around 35%) than tumor-adjacent (approximately 17%) or tumor-blood (about 14%) pairs, consistent with antigen-driven expansion. Since the samples were bulk and unsorted, there was no way to compare CD4+ and CD8+ T cell repertoires. The top 250 clones made up a significantly larger repertoire fraction in tumors than in blood (p = 0.039). Only the TCR beta chain was sequenced, so true repertoire diversity is likely underestimated because unpaired alpha chains were not captured. Only a few patients were included in the study, and the authors note that the findings should be validated in a larger study.

A constant-region primer and ProtoScript II reverse transcriptase were used to reverse-transcribe TCRbeta-specific cDNA from about 530 ng total RNA. The TCRbeta libraries were prepared through three rounds of nested multiplex PCR following a slightly modified ARM-PCR procedure. Multiplex TRBV1-TRBV30 forward primers and a Cbeta reverse primer were used in the first two PCR rounds, each of which was run for around 9 cycles. Sample barcodes and Illumina adapters were added in a final 25-cycle PCR using Deep VentR polymerase. Before sequencing, amplicons between 200 and 500 bp were purified from gel using a QIAquick gel extraction kit. TCRbeta amplicons were sequenced on an Illumina HiSeq 2500 with 250-bp paired-end reads. Per the original workflow: Quality trimming of reads was performed with Trimmomatic v0.33, and paired reads were merged with FLASH v1.2.11 so that full CDR3 sequences could be recovered. V, D and J germline segments were assigned to the rearranged TCRbeta sequences by MiGEC v1.2.1b. Clonotype statistics, along with Shannon-Wiener diversity indices, were calculated using VDJtools v1.0.0. Except for diversity analysis, only the 250 most abundant clonotypes of each sample were used in subsequent analyses to reduce sampling bias. TCRdb cleaned the public reads at Q25 with fastp, built clones with MiXCR and kept in-frame beta chains. Each entry is one CDR3 protein sequence, shown with its most common DNA and genes. In this record, the V and J calls reflect TCRdb's handling and not the investigators' own analysis. In all, the sample holds about 130,000 distinct CDR3 sequences, and 55% to 75% of those were seen once. The ten largest clones take up less than 10% of the sample.

The sequenced material came from liver tumor tissue from sampling region 3. Read against the paper, the sample's cell subset or site label means: tumor region T3, left-lateral pole. This sequence originates from a woman aged 55-69 years with primary liver carcinoma and hepatitis B virus infection. The chain is encoded by TRBV28 joined to TRBJ2-1; the D region is possibly TRBD1 or TRBD2, each matching across 6 bases. The CDR3 region: CANTHRAGSIDYNEQFF. The DNA is TGTGCCAACACACACAGGGCGGGGTCTATAGACTACAATGAGCAGTTCTTC. Beyond the CDR3, the reference TRBV28 and TRBJ2-1 genes provide the residues; the full variable domain reads: DVKVTQSSRYLVKRTGEKVFLECVQDMDHENMFWYRQDPGLGLRLIYFSYDVKMKEKGDIPEGYSVSREKKERFSLILESASTNQTSMYLCANTHRAGSIDYNEQFFGPGTRLTVL.